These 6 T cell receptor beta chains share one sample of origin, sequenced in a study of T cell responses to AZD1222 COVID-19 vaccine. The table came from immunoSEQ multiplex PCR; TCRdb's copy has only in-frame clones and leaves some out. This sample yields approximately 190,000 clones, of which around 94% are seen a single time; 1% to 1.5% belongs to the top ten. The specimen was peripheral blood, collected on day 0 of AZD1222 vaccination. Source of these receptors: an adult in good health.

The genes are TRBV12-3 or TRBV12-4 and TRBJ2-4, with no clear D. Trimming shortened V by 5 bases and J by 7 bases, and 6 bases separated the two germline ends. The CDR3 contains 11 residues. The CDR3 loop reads CASSPGNIQYF. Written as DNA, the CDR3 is TGTGCCAGCAGTCCGGGTAACATTCAGTACTTC.

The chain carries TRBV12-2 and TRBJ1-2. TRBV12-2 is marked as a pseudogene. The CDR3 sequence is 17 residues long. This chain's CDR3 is CASRSRGTGGSHYGYTF. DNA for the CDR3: TGTGCAAGTCGCTCCCGGGGGACGGGTGGGAGCCACTATGGCTACACCTTC.

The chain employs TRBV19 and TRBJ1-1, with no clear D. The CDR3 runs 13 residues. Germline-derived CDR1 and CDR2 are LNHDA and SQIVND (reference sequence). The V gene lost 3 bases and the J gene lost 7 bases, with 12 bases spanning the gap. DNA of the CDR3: TGTGCCAGTAGTATCGAGGTGGATAATGAAGCTTTCTTT. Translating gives CASSIEVDNEAFF.

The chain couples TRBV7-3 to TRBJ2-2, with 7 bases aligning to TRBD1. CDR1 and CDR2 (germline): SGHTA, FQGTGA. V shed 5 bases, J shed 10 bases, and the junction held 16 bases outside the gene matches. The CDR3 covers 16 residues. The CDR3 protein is CASSRGQAKAFQELFF. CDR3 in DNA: TGTGCCAGCAGCCGTGGACAGGCCAAGGCTTTCCAGGAGCTGTTTTTT.

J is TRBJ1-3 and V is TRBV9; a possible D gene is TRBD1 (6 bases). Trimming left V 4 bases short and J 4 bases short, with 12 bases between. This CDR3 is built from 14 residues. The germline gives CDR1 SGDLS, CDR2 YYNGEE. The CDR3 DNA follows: TGTGCCAGCAGCCTAGGGGGGTCAGGAAACACCATATATTTT. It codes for CASSLGGSGNTIYF.

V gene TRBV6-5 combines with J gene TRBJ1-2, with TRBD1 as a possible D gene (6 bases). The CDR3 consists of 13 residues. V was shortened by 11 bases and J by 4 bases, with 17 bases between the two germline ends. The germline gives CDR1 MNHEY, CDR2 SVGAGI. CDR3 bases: TGTGCCGGATCCCCCGGGGGCGGCTATGGCTACACCTTC. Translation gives CAGSPGGGYGYTF.